This TCR beta chain was captured in a study of OX40 agonist ivuxolimab in advanced cancers. Study-wide background: Every 2 weeks, ivuxolimab was infused into the patients intravenously at between 0.01 and 10 mg/kg.

Trimming removed 0 bases at V and 7 bases at J, with 8 bases between. Germline assignment: CDR1 SGHKS and CDR2 YYEKEE (reference sequence). The CDR3 runs 13 residues. Sequencing was performed with immunoSEQ multiplex PCR; in TCRdb, only in-frame clones are kept and a portion is missing. The data contain tens of thousands of clones, roughly 84% of them singletons. The receptor was derived from an adult with an advanced solid tumor such as melanoma, head and neck, liver or kidney cancer. The specimen was CD4+ or CD8+ T cells sorted from blood, collected in a trial of the OX40 agonist ivuxolimab. The chain carries TRBV5-5 and TRBJ2-1; no reliable D call. The chain's CDR3 is CASSLAERNEQFF. Written as DNA, the CDR3 is TGTGCCAGCAGCTTGGCGGAGAGAAATGAGCAGTTCTTC.